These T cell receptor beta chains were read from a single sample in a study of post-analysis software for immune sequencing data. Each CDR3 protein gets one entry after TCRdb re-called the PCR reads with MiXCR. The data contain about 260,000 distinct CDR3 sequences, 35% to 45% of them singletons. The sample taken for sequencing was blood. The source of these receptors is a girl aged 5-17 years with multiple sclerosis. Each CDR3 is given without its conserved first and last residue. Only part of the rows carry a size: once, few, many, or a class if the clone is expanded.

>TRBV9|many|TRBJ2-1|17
ASSVGVSSGSLSYNEQF
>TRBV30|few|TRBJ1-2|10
AWRSPQGGYT
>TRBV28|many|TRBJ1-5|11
AGSTGGDQPQH
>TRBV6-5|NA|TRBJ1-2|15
ASSYSSQQGANYGCT
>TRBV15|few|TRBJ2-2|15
ATSREVTTSLAGELF
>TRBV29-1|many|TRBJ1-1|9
SVVLTGRAF
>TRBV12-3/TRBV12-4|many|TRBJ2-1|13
ASIPRTGGYNEQF
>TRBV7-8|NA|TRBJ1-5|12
ASSWADSNQPQH
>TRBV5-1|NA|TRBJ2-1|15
ASSYPLAGGSYNEQF
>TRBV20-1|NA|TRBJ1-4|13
SARESGSPGEKLF
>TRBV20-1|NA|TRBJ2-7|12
SARGGRHSYEQY
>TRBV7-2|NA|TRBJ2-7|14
ASSLPKREGLFQQY
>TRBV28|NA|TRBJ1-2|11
ASSFSDRFGYT
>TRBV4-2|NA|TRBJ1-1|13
ASSQDLHAETEAF
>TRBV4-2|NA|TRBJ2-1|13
ASSQGTSGFGEQF
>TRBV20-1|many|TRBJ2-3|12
SARDWRWTDTQY
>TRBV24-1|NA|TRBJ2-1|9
AASEFYEQF
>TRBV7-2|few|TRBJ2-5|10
ASSLAQDEQY
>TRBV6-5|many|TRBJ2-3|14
ASSEGSGRAADTQY
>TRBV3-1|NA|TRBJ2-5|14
ASSPGLAGEVETQY
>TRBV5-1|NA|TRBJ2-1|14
ASSLGLGRGYNEQF
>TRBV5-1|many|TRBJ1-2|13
ASSSPNRGNYGYT
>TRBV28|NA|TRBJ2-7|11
ASSFSSSYEQY
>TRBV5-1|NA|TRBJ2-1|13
ASSLRGIAGGAEF